The rows below give T cell receptor beta chains drawn from one sample of a study of cytomegalovirus exposure and HLA in healthy donors. Assay used: immunoSEQ multiplex PCR; TCRdb lists only in-frame clones, some missing. Here the sample spans around 110,000 clones, roughly 76% being singletons. Input material: PBMCs. All receptors derive from a man between 18 and 35 years old in good health and CMV-seronegative. Both conserved end residues are trimmed from each CDR3.

12	TRBV29-1	SVADSNMNTEAF
10	TRBV19	ASSRTGYEQY
12	TRBV5-1	ASGTGEIGYGYT
14	TRBV11-2	ASSFTRDKSPYEQY
11	TRBV28	ASRGQGAYEQY
15	TRBV1	TSAIPGQGGRNYGYP
15	TRBV5-1	ASSLGPGQGDNYGYT
15	TRBV7-9	ASSLGLQGAATYEQY
13	TRBV4-2	ASSQLTEGTYEQY
11	TRBV7-3	ASSRQPGTEAF
13	TRBV5-1	ASSLAEGQGQPQH
15	TRBV5-6	ASSFGVTGTNTGELF
13	TRBV7-2	ASSLPSGGTDTQY
14	TRBV7-8	ASSLGPPGQGHEQY
12	TRBV5-1	ASSIGQGDQPQH
11	TRBV10-3	AIKRGNTGELF
14	TRBV9	ASSVAGLQGANEQY
14	TRBV2	ASRGTGGAGNQPQH
14	TRBV15	ATSRVGRGAFYEQY
11	TRBV15	ATSGSGGEKLF
12	TRBV7-9	ASSLGGQGYEQY
15	TRBV5-5	ASSLATSLGAGTEAF
13	TRBV28	ASSWGQGVGQPQH
11	TRBV7-9	ASSRASQETQY
13	TRBV29-1	SVEDWHSGVDGYT
14	TRBV5-8	ASSLARRSYNSPLH
14	TRBV10-3	AISGTHGQGNQPQH
14	TRBV4-3	ASANQAGPTPGELF
12	TRBV19	ASSIDLYVREQY
12	TRBV6-4	ASQTTDTADTQY
15	TRBV7-3	ASSLKGGTPINTEAF
14	TRBV7-2	ASSLGGAGGYNEQF
11	TRBV27	ASSLESNQPQH
16	TRBV4-1	ASSSLLGRGLGDETQY
15	TRBV5-1	ASSLALRGGDTGELF
12	TRBV7-2	ASSLVAVPNIQY
12	TRBV4-2	ASSPNRGMGKLF
10	TRBV5-6	ASSLAIGAQY
13	TRBV29-1	SVIPGEVGPETQY
13	TRBV5-1	ASSLGGASGNTIY
14	TRBV27	ASSLGRPIGNQPQH
13	TRBV4-2	ASSQGGGIVDTQY
13	TRBV15	ATSRQSGGYDEQF
12	TRBV13	ASRTGLGANVLT